The 19 T cell receptor beta chains listed next were all sequenced from one sample in a study of vaccination and CD4 T cells after COVID-19. At the Johns Hopkins FTIC core, DNA taken from cultured CD4+ T cells was sequenced by way of the Oncomine TCR Beta short-read assay. TCRdb re-analysed the PCR reads in MiXCR, keeping a single row per CDR3 protein. The sample gives roughly 26,000 distinct CDR3 sequences, over 60% of which show up once; over 4.5% is in the top ten. What these receptors recognize is not known. Treatment here: roughly ten-day PBMC culture with coronavirus spike peptide pools or control peptides (ViraFEST assay). What was sequenced was CD4+ T cells from blood, cultured in vitro. These receptors were collected from a human donor who had recovered from COVID-19.

This clonotype was observed a few times. V is TRBV20-1 and J is TRBJ2-2; D may be TRBD2 (7 bases). Germline V CDR1 and CDR2: DFQATT, SNEGSKA (reference sequence). Trimming removed 4 bases at V and 3 bases at J, with 15 bases between. The CDR3 totals 15 residues. This CDR3 reads CSAIPGGRDTGELFF. CDR3 DNA sequence: TGCAGTGCTATACCGGGGGGCAGAGACACCGGGGAGCTGTTTTTT.

This clonotype was recorded a few times. The rearrangement joins TRBV20-1 to TRBJ2-5; TRBD2 matches at 10 bases. Germline CDR1 reads DFQATT; CDR2 reads SNEGSKA (reference sequence). CDR3 length equals 16 residues. V trimming: 0 bases; J trimming: 4 bases; junction bases outside the gene matches: 8. For the CDR3, the DNA is TGCAGTGCTAGAGATTTAAAAAGGACTAGCGGAGAGACCCAGTACTTC. Protein product: CSARDLKRTSGETQYF.

This sequence joins TRBV7-6 and TRBJ2-1, with 10 bases lining up with TRBD2. The CDR3 consists of 14 residues. V shed 4 bases, J shed 10 bases, and the junction held 7 bases outside the gene matches. Germline V gene sequence: CDR1 SGHVS, CDR2 FNYEAQ. The CDR3 nucleotides read TGTGCCAGCAGCTCCCAGCGGGAGGGCGGAGAGCAGTTCTTC. It specifies CASSSQREGGEQFF.

This clonotype was detected only a few times. As DNA, the CDR3 is TGTGCCAGCAGCTTACGAGGGGCAAGCTCCTATAATTCACCCCTCCACTTT. This sequence encodes CASSLRGASSYNSPLHF. The chain is built from TRBV7-9 and TRBJ1-6; possibly TRBD1 for D (5 bases). CDR1 SEHNR and CDR2 FQNEAQ come from the germline V gene (reference sequence). The CDR3 totals 17 residues. The germline V and J ends were trimmed by 2 bases and 0 bases, with 11 bases remaining between them.

The J gene is TRBJ2-1, the V gene TRBV20-1; a possible D gene is TRBD2 (5 bases). The CDR3 covers 15 residues. V was cut by 0 bases and J by 8 bases, with 17 bases left in between. The germline V gene has CDR1 DFQATT and CDR2 SNEGSKA (reference sequence). CDR3 coding DNA: TGCAGTGCTAGAGATCCCAGCGGAAGGTCGGATGAGCAGTTCTTC. Protein product: CSARDPSGRSDEQFF.

V usage is TRBV6-1 and J usage is TRBJ1-5; D unclear. In germline, CDR1 is MNHNS, CDR2 SASEGT. V was trimmed by 6 bases and J by 1 base, leaving 7 bases between them. The length of the CDR3 is 13 residues. CDR3 sequence: CASRPRSNQPQHF. The DNA of the CDR3 is TGTGCCAGCAGGCCGAGGAGCAATCAGCCCCAGCATTTT.

The rearrangement links TRBV6-1 to TRBJ1-5; possibly TRBD1 for D (5 bases). The CDR3 length is 14 residues. The V and J ends lost 5 bases and 2 bases respectively, with 10 bases between them. Germline CDR1 and CDR2: MNHNS and SASEGT. CDR3 DNA sequence: TGTGCCAGCAGTCACCAAGGGGGCAATCAGCCCCAGCATTTT. Translated: CASSHQGGNQPQHF.

V gene TRBV28 combines with J gene TRBJ2-3; 9 bases are a match to TRBD1. V was pared by 5 bases and J by 0 bases, with 6 bases of the junction left unmatched. The CDR3 is 16 residues long. Germline values: CDR1 MDHEN, CDR2 SYDVKM. CDR3 sequence: CASSLTGTGSTDTQYF. In DNA, the CDR3 is TGTGCCAGCAGTCTCACCGGGACAGGGAGCACAGATACGCAGTATTTT.

The chain uses TRBV24-1 and TRBJ2-7; 12 bases agree with TRBD2. Germline CDR1 reads KGHDR; CDR2 reads SFDVKD. V shed 4 bases and J 9 bases; nucleotides not matched to a gene: 18. This CDR3 comprises 18 residues. The CDR3 DNA reads as TGTGCCACCAGTGACCCCTCCGGGACTAGCGGGCTTGGTTCGGTGCAGTACTTC. This gives the protein CATSDPSGTSGLGSVQYF.

The chain links TRBV6-1 to TRBJ2-1; TRBD2 agrees at 14 bases. The CDR3 loop spans 17 amino acids. V shed 8 bases and J 10 bases; nucleotides not matched to a gene: 16. Germline lookup yields CDR1 MNHNS and CDR2 SASEGT. This CDR3 is CASSISGTSGSRPEQFF. Here the CDR3 DNA reads TGTGCCAGCTCCATCTCCGGGACTAGCGGGAGTCGACCCGAGCAGTTCTTC.

This sequence joins TRBV7-3 and TRBJ2-7; 12 bases agree with TRBD2. Germline V gives CDR1 SGHTA, CDR2 FQGTGA. V lost 6 bases to trimming and J lost 6 bases; unmatched junction nucleotides: 9. The CDR3 covers 15 residues. The CDR3: CASSSLPGLAGEQYF. In nucleotides, the CDR3 is TGTGCCAGCAGTTCACTTCCGGGACTAGCGGGCGAGCAGTACTTC.

The rearrangement links TRBV6-1 to TRBJ1-5; D possibly corresponds to TRBD1 (6 bases). The length of the CDR3 is 15 residues. Germline assignment: CDR1 MNHNS and CDR2 SASEGT. Trimming took 8 bases from V and 6 from J, leaving 20 bases between them. CDR3 sequence (DNA): TGTGCCAGCGGACTCGTACAGGGAGGAGGTCAGCCCCAGCATTTT. Encoded protein: CASGLVQGGGQPQHF.

The chain carries TRBV28 and TRBJ1-2; D unresolved. The CDR3 length is 13 residues. CDR1 is MDHEN, CDR2 SYDVKM, per germline. The V end was cut by 6 bases, the J end by 3 bases, with 11 bases between. The CDR3: CASSRPGYYGYTF. CDR3 sequence (DNA): TGTGCCAGCAGCCGACCGGGGTACTATGGCTACACCTTC.

This clonotype has more than one count but fewer than ten. The chain carries TRBV6-1 and TRBJ1-1; the match to TRBD1 covers 10 bases. The J segment lost 7 bases and the V segment lost 7 bases, leaving 6 bases of the junction unmatched. Germline-derived CDR1 and CDR2 are MNHNS and SASEGT. This CDR3 contains 13 residues. In DNA, the CDR3 is TGTGCCAGCACCATAGGGACAGGGGTTGAAGCTTTCTTT. Protein sequence: CASTIGTGVEAFF.

The V and J genes are TRBV6-1 and TRBJ2-3; TRBD2 matches at 14 bases. The trim removed 9 bases at V and 7 bases at J, leaving 15 bases unmatched. The V gene's germline CDR1 is MNHNS and CDR2 SASEGT. This CDR3 has 17 residues. CDR3 protein: CARGGAGTSGSRNTQYF. The CDR3 DNA is TGTGCCAGAGGGGGGGCCGGGACTAGCGGGAGTAGAAATACGCAGTATTTT.

The chain couples TRBV24-1 to TRBJ2-3, with a tentative D call TRBD2 (5 bases). The V end was cut by 4 bases, the J end by 3 bases, with 16 bases between. The CDR3 loop spans 16 amino acids. Germline CDR1 reads KGHDR; CDR2 reads SFDVKD. CDR3 sequence (DNA): TGTGCCACCAGTGACCCTGGGAGAAGTGAAACAGATACGCAGTATTTT. This translates into CATSDPGRSETDTQYF.

This sequence joins TRBV19 and TRBJ1-2, with 9 bases matching TRBD1. V shed 3 bases, J shed 1 base, and the junction held 3 bases outside the gene matches. The CDR3 consists of 15 residues. Germline values: CDR1 LNHDA, CDR2 SQIVND (reference sequence). In DNA form, the CDR3 reads TGTGCCAGTAGTATGGGACAGGGTCTTAACTATGGCTACACCTTC. Protein: CASSMGQGLNYGYTF. The variable domain in full, completed from reference TRBV19 and TRBJ1-2, reads DGGITQSPKYLFRKEGQNVTLSCEQNLNHDAMYWYRQDPGQGLRLIYYSQIVNDFQKGDIAEGYSVSREKKESFPLTVTSAQKNPTAFYLCASSMGQGLNYGYTFGSGTRLTVV.

This sequence joins TRBV6-1 and TRBJ1-6, with 7 bases identical to TRBD1. There are 15 residues in the CDR3. Germline V gene data show CDR1 as MNHNS and CDR2 as SASEGT. V shed 8 bases and J 9 bases; nucleotides not matched to a gene: 13. The CDR3 loop is CASAVEGGISSPLHF. DNA of the CDR3: TGTGCCAGCGCCGTGGAAGGGGGCATTAGTTCACCCCTCCACTTT.

This chain joins TRBV7-2 and TRBJ2-5; D is perhaps TRBD2 (5 bases). Germline lookup yields CDR1 SGHTA and CDR2 FQGNSA. This CDR3 region has 13 residues. The V gene lost 4 bases and the J gene lost 5 bases, with 11 bases spanning the gap. The CDR3 sequence: CASSSGLRETQYF. CDR3 DNA: TGTGCCAGCAGCTCAGGACTGAGGGAGACCCAGTACTTC. The full variable domain, rest sourced from reference TRBV7-2 and TRBJ2-5, is GAGVSQSPSNKVTEKGKDVELRCDPISGHTALYWYRQSLGQGLEFLIYFQGNSAPDKSGLPSDRFSAERTGGSVSTLTIQRTQQEDSAVYLCASSSGLRETQYFGPGTRLLVL.